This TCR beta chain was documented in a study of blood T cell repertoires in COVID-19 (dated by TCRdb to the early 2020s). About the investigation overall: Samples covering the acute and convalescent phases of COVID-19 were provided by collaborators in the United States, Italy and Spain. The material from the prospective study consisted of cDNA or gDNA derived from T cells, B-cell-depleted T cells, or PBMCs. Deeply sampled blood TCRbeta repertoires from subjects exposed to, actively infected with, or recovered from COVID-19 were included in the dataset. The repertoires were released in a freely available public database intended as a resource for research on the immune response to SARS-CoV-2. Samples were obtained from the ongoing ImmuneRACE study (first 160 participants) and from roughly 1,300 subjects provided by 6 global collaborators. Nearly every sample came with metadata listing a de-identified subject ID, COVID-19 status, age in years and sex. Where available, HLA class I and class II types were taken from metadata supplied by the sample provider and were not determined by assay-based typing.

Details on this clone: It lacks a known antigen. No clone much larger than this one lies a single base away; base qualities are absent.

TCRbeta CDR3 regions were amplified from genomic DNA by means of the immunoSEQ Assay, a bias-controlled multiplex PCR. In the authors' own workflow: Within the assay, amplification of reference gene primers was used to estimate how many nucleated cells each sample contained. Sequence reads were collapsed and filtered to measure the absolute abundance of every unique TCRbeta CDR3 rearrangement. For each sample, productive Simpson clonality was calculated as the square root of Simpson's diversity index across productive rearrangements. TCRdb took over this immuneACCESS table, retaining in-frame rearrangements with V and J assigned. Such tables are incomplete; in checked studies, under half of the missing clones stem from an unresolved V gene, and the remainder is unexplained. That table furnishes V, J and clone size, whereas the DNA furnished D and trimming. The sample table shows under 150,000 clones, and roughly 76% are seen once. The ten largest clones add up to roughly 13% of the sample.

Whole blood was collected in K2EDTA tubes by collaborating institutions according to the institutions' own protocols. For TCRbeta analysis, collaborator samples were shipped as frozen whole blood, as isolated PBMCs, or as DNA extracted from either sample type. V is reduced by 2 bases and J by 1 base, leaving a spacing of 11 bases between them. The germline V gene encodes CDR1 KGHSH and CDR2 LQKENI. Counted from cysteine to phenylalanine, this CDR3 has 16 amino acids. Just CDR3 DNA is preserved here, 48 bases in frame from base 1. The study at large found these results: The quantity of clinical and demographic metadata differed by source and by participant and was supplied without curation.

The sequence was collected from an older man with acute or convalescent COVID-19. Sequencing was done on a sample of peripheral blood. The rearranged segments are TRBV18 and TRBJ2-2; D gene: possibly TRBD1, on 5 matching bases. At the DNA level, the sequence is TGTGCCAGCTCACCAGGGGCTCCTCTGAACACCGGGGAGCTGTTTTTT. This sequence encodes CASSPGAPLNTGELFF.